The 3 T cell receptor beta chains below all came from one sample that was sequenced in a study of cytomegalovirus exposure and HLA in healthy donors. Primers: 60 Vbeta forward and 13 Jbeta reverse. The assay was immunoSEQ multiplex PCR, and TCRdb's table has in-frame clones only and misses some. This table holds around 140,000 clones, roughly 79% found once. Sequenced: PBMCs. Every receptor here comes from a male donor in good health and CMV-seronegative.

V and J are TRBV2 and TRBJ2-5, with 7 bases matching TRBD2. The junction had 12 bases not matched to a gene; V was cut back by 5 bases and J by 0 bases. The CDR3 consists of 17 residues. CDR1 and CDR2 from the germline V gene are SNHLY and FYNNEI. The CDR3 region is CASSRGWAGEYQETQYF. CDR3 DNA sequence: TGTGCCAGCAGTAGGGGATGGGCGGGGGAGTACCAAGAGACCCAGTACTTC.

The chain carries TRBV18 and TRBJ2-3, with TRBD2 as a possible D gene (5 bases). In germline, CDR1 is KGHSH, CDR2 LQKENI. The CDR3 totals 13 residues. V lost 3 bases, J lost 5 bases, and 9 bases lay in between. CDR3 sequence (DNA): TGTGCCAGCTCACCCCCGGAGGTAGATACGCAGTATTTT. Protein product: CASSPPEVDTQYF.

The genes are TRBV2 and TRBJ2-1, with D perhaps TRBD2 (6 bases). V lost 3 bases, J lost 4 bases, and 10 bases lay in between. The CDR3 runs 14 residues. From germline, CDR1 is SNHLY and CDR2 FYNNEI. The CDR3 DNA follows: TGTGCCAGCAGTGACAGCCGGGGGTACAATGAGCAGTTCTTC. It yields the protein CASSDSRGYNEQFF.